This TCR beta chain appears in the sequencing data of a study of shared clonotypes between healthy human individuals. Assay execution took place at the deep level. Repertoires were generated with immunoSEQ multiplex PCR, while TCRdb's copy carries only in-frame clones and drops some. The sample yields 150,000 to 200,000 clones, 90% to 95% seen once. The CDR3 covers 14 residues. In germline, CDR1 is MDHEN, CDR2 SYDVKM. Trimming left V 3 bases short and J 5 bases short, with 13 bases between. On this clone itself: Its antigen is unidentified.

Everyone who donated was a Caucasian adult who lived in Nashville, Tennessee. General study findings and limits: Sharing across a few donors was seen in 4.5% to 6.5% of naive CD4 clonotypes.

The TCR sequence derives from a woman in her twenties or thirties in good health. The sample comprised naive CD4+ T cells sorted from blood. Subset of the sample: CD45RA+ positively selected. The J gene is TRBJ2-5, the V gene TRBV28, with D possibly matching TRBD1 (6 bases). CDR3 nucleotide sequence: TGTGCCAGCAGTTTCCTACAGGGATGGGAGACCCAGTACTTC. It yields the protein CASSFLQGWETQYF.